This TCR beta chain was obtained from a study of early T cells in non-severe SARS-CoV-2 infection. V shed 6 bases and J 7 bases; nucleotides not matched to a gene: 10. The CDR3 spans 16 residues. Germline lookup yields CDR1 MNHNS and CDR2 SASEGT. TCRdb itself ran the 5' RACE reads through MiXCR, one entry per CDR3 protein. Here the sample spans around 82,000 distinct CDR3 sequences, less than 15% being singletons. The J gene is TRBJ2-1, the V gene TRBV6-1, with 12 bases fitting TRBD2. The sequenced material came from whole blood. This TCR came from an adult who was a healthcare worker with PCR-confirmed SARS-CoV-2 infection or an uninfected control (not recorded which). This CDR3 is CASSSLAGGPGNEQFF. The CDR3, as DNA: TGTGCCAGCAGCTCTCTAGCGGGAGGGCCGGGGAATGAGCAGTTCTTC.